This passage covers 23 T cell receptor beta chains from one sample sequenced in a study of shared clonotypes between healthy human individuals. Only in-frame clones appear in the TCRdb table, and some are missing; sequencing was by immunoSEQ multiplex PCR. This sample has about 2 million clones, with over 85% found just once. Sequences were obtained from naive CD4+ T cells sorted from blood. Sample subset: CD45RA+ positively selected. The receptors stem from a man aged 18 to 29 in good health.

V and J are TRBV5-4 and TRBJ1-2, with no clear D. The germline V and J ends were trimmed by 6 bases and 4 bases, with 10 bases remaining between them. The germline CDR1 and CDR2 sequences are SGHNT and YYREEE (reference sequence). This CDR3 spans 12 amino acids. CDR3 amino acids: CASTYTGYGYTF. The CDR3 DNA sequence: TGTGCCAGCACGTACACCGGCTATGGCTACACCTTC.

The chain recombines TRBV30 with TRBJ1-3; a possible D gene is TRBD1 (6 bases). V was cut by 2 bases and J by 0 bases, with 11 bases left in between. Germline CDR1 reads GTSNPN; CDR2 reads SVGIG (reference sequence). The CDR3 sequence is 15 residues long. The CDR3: CAWSFIQGSGNTIYF. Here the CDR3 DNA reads TGTGCCTGGAGTTTCATACAGGGCTCTGGAAACACCATATATTTT.

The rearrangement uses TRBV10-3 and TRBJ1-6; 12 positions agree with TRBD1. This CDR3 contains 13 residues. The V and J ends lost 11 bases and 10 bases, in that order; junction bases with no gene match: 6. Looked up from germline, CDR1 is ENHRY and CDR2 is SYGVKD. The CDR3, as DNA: TGTGCCGTCCGCGGGACAGGGGGCTCACCCCTCCACTTT. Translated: CAVRGTGGSPLHF.

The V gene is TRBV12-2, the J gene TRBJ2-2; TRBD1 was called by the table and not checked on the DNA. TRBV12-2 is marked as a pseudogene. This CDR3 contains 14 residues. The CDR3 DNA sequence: TGTGCAAGTCGCGACGACAGGGTTCACCGGGAGCTGTTTTTT. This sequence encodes CASRDDRVHRELFF.

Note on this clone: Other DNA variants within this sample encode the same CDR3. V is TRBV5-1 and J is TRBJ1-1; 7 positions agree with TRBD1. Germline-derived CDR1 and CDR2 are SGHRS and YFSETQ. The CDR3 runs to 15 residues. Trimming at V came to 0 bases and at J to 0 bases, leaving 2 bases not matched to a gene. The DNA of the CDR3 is TGCGCCAGCAGCTTGGAGGGACAGATGAACACTGAAGCTTTCTTT. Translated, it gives CASSLEGQMNTEAFF.

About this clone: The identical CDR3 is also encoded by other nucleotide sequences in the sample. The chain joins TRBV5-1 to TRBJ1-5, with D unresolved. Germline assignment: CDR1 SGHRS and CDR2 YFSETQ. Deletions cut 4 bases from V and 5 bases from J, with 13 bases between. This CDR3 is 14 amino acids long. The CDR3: CASSLEGGDQPQHF. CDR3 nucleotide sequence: TGCGCCAGCAGCCTTGAGGGAGGTGATCAGCCCCAGCATTTT.

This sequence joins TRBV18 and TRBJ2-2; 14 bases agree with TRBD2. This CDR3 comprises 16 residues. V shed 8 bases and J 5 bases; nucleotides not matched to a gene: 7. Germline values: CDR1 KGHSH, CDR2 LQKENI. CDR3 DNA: TGTGCCAGCGTACCCGGGACTAGCGGGAGAACCGGGGAGCTGTTTTTT. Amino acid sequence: CASVPGTSGRTGELFF.

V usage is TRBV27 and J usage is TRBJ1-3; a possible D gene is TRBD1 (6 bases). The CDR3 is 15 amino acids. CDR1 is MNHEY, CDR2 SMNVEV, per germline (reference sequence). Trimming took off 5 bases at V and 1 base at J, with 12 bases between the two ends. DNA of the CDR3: TGTGCCAGCAGTCCTACAGGGTCTTCTGGAAACACCATATATTTT. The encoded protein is CASSPTGSSGNTIYF.

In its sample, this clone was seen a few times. CDR3 protein: CASSSGLAIHEQFF. The CDR3 region has the DNA TGTGCCAGCAGCTCGGGACTAGCGATCCATGAGCAGTTCTTC. V and J are TRBV7-2 and TRBJ2-1; 10 bases align to TRBD2. This CDR3 comprises 14 residues. The germline gives CDR1 SGHTA, CDR2 FQGNSA. V lost 4 bases and J lost 8; bases outside the gene matches: 5.

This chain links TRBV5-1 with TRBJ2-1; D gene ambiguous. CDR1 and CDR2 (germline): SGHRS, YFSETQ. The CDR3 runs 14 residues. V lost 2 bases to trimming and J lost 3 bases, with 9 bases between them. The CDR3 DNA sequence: TGCGCCAGCAGCTTTCACACGGGCTACAATGAGCAGTTCTTC. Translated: CASSFHTGYNEQFF. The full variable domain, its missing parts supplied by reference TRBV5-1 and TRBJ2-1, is KAGVTQTPRYLIKTRGQQVTLSCSPISGHRSVSWYQQTPGQGLQFLFEYFSETQRNKGNFPGRFSGRQFSNSRSEMNVSTLELGDSALYLCASSFHTGYNEQFFGPGTRLTVL.

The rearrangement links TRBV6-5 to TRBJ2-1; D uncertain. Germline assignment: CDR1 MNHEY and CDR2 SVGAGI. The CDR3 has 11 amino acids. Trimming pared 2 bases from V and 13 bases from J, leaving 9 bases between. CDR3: CASSYAGVQFF. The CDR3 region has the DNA TGTGCCAGCAGTTACGCAGGAGTACAGTTCTTC.

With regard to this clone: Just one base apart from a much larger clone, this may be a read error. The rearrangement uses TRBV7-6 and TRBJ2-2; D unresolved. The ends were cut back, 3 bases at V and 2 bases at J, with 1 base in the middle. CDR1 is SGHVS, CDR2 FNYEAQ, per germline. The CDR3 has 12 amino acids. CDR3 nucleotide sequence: TGTGCCAGCAGCTTTAACACCGGGGAGCTGTTTTTT. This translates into CASSFNTGELFF.

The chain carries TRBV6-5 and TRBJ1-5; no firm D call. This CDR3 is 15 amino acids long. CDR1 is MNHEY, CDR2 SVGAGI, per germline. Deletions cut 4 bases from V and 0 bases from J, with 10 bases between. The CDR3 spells CASSWIRVSNQPQHF. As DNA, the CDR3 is TGTGCCAGCAGTTGGATTAGGGTTAGCAATCAGCCCCAGCATTTT.

The CDR3, as DNA: TGCGCCAGCAGCCCCAAGGGCCCTCCGAATTCACCCCTCCACTTT. Its translation: CASSPKGPPNSPLHF. The chain uses TRBV5-1 and TRBJ1-6; D gene ambiguous. Germline CDR1 and CDR2: SGHRS and YFSETQ. The CDR3 contains 15 residues. The ends were cut back, 4 bases at V and 7 bases at J, with 15 bases in the middle.

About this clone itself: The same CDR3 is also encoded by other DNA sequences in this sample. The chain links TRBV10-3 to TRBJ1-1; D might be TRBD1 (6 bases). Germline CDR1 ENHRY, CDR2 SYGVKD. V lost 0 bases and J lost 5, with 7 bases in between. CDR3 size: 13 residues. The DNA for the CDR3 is TGTGCCATCAGTGAGTCGAGGGGGACTGAAGCTTTCTTT. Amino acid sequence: CAISESRGTEAFF.

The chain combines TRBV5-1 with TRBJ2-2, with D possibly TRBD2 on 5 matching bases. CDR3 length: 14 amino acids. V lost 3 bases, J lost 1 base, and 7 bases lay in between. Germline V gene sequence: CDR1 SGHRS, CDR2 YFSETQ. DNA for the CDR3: TGCGCCAGCAGCTCGGACTTGAACACCGGGGAGCTGTTTTTT. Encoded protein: CASSSDLNTGELFF. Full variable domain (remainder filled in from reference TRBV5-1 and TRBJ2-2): KAGVTQTPRYLIKTRGQQVTLSCSPISGHRSVSWYQQTPGQGLQFLFEYFSETQRNKGNFPGRFSGRQFSNSRSEMNVSTLELGDSALYLCASSSDLNTGELFFGEGSRLTVL.

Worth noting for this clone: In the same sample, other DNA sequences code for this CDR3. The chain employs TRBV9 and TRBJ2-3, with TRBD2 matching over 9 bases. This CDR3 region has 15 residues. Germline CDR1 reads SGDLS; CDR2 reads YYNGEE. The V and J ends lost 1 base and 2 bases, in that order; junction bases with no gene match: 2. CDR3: CASSVLAGNTDTQYF. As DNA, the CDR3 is TGTGCCAGCAGCGTACTAGCGGGAAACACAGATACGCAGTATTTT.

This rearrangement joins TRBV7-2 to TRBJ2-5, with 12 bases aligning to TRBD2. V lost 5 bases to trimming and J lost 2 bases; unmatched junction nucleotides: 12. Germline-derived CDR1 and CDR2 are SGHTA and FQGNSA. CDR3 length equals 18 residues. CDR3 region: CASSAGLAGIWGQETQYF. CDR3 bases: TGTGCCAGCAGCGCCGGACTAGCGGGAATCTGGGGGCAAGAGACCCAGTACTTC.

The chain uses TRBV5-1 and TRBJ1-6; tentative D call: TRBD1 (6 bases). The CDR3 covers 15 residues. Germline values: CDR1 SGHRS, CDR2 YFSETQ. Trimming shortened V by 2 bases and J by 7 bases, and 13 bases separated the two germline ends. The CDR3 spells CASSLEGQPNSPLHF. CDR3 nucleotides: TGCGCCAGCAGCTTAGAAGGACAGCCAAATTCACCCCTCCACTTT.

The CDR3 DNA sequence: TGTGCCAGCAGGTCCAGGGTTGGAAACGAGCAGTACTTC. This codes for CASRSRVGNEQYF. The chain carries TRBV6-5 and TRBJ2-7; D perhaps matches TRBD1 (5 bases). Germline CDR1 MNHEY, CDR2 SVGAGI. This CDR3 is 13 amino acids long. Trimming removed 6 bases at V and 5 bases at J, with 14 bases between.

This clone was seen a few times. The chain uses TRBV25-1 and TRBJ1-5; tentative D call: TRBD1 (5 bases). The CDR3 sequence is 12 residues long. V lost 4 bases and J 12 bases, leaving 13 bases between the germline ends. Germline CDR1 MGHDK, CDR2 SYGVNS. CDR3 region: CASSGYPGRQHF. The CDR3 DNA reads TGTGCCAGCAGTGGATATCCGGGACGCCAGCATTTT.

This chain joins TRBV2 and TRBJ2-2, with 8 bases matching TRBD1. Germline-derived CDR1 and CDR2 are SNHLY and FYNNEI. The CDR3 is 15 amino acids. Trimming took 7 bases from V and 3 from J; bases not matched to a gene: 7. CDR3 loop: CASKGRGRDTGELFF. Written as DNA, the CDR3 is TGTGCCAGCAAGGGCAGGGGGCGAGACACCGGGGAGCTGTTTTTT.

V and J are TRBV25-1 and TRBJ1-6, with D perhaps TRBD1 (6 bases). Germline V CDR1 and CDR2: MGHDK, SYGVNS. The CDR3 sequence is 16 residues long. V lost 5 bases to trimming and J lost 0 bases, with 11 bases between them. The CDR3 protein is CASSTQGGSYNSPLHF. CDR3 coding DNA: TGTGCCAGCAGTACCCAAGGGGGCTCCTATAATTCACCCCTCCACTTT.